This paragraph covers one T cell receptor beta chain sequence. Its cognate antigen is unknown. Since all of the isolated RNA was reverse transcribed, expressed TCRB transcripts were what got sequenced. Data came from immunoSEQ multiplex PCR; TCRdb stores just in-frame clones and leaves some out. The table includes roughly 180,000 clones, 7.8% detected once. This specimen belongs to a study of beta chain features in type 1 diabetes. Germline V gene lookup returns CDR1 MDHEN and CDR2 SYDVKM. This CDR3 spans 14 amino acids. With 7 bases removed from V and 6 bases from J, the gap between germline ends came to 16 bases. Study findings and constraints: In comparison with healthy donors, patients had naive, central memory and Treg TCRB repertoires that appeared more similar. People with Type 1 diabetes carried modestly yet significantly shorter TCRB CDR3s in all four CD4+ subsets.

The receptor comes from a woman in her 40s with type 1 diabetes. The V call is TRBV28, the J call TRBJ1-5; tentatively, D is TRBD1 (5 bases). Sequencing was carried out using central memory CD4+ T cells from blood. CDR3 sequence: CASNPKTATQPQHF. The CDR3 coding sequence is TGTGCCAGCAATCCAAAGACAGCCACTCAGCCCCAGCATTTT.